This entry is about one T cell receptor beta chain. Its antigen has not been determined. Nothing much larger sits one base from this clone, and base qualities are not available. Libraries were constructed by 5' RACE. Reads for this sample came from an Illumina HiSeq 2000. A universal primer binding site was introduced by template switching, and a unique molecular identifier was present in the final cDNA, enabling accurate counting of TCR cDNA molecules. First-strand cDNA for TCR alpha and beta chains was synthesized from specific primers in the conserved constant-segment region. To control for contamination, each cDNA library was double barcoded with a SMART-Mk sample barcode plus Illumina barcodes. Two successive PCR steps introduced TruSeq adapter sequences along with Illumina sample barcodes. The TCR alpha and beta cDNA libraries were sequenced on the Illumina HiSeq platform using custom primers. The paper's data handling went like this. Raw reads were processed with MiGEC to extract unique molecular identifiers, and MiXCR was used to determine CDR3 positions. Recombination models were inferred per individual with the repgenHMM and IGoR tools using an EM algorithm. The tcR package in R was used for shared clonotype analysis, with sharing normalized by the product of cloneset sizes. To study raw recombination without the effects of thymic and clonal selection, out-of-frame nonproductive sequences were analyzed. The public reads were reanalyzed by TCRdb: fastp trimming at Q25, MiXCR alignment, in-frame beta chains only. Every entry covers one CDR3 protein and lists the most common genes and DNA from its rows. The V and J calls follow TCRdb's processing rather than the paper's. For this sample there are 450,000 or so distinct CDR3 sequences; approximately 15% appear just once. The top ten hold about 0.54% of the sample.

This sample was taken from a study of identical twins (dated by TCRdb to the mid-2010s). Context from the whole study: TCR alpha and beta repertoires from monozygotic twins, unrelated adults of various ages and cord blood were deep-sequenced to test whether fetal clonotypes persist. To rule out contamination, replicate twin experiments were performed at different times with different library preparation protocols. The investigation overall reported the following: In monozygotic twins, recombination models systematically underestimated out-of-frame TCR alpha sharing, but the models matched the sharing seen between unrelated individuals. Invariant T cells such as MAIT and iNKT could partly confound zero-insertion analyses, although diverse VJ usage argued against such confounding for most clonotypes. The excess sharing between twins in beta out-of-frame sequences was weaker because fewer shared sequences reduced the signal-to-noise ratio. Fewer insertions were carried by abundant cord blood beta clonotypes; a weaker similar trend was observed in young adult naive repertoires, while no such trend was observed in memory repertoires. Conclusions relied on cross-sectional statistical analysis, since the same donors could not be followed over many years. Compared with coincidental sharing between unrelated individuals, out-of-frame TCR alpha sequences shared between twins showed an excess of sequences with low generation probability.

Only healthy Caucasian donors were included. Three pairs of female monozygotic twins, all aged about 18 to 30 years, made up the twin cohort. Positive isolation kits from Invitrogen were used to isolate the CD4+ and CD8+ T cell populations. Trimming removed 0 bases from V and 3 bases from J; the gene matches leave 8 bases unexplained. CDR1 and CDR2 were assigned from the germline V gene as SGHRS and YFSETQ. From its cysteine to its phenylalanine, the CDR3 spans 18 amino acids. The DNA shown is the 54-base CDR3, in frame from base 1. These data are also associated with another study on yellow fever vaccine responses in identical twins. Per that second paper: According to the authors, in identical twins the way T cells responded to vaccination appeared partly convergent and partly personalized. In the study, vaccine-responding T cell clones were precisely tracked in identical twins.

This TCR came from a woman aged 18-35 years in good health. The source material was CD4+ T cells sorted from blood. The chain uses TRBV5-1 and TRBJ2-1; 11 bases in the middle match TRBD2. The encoded CDR3 is CASSLASGGSVGYNEQFF. The sequence in DNA is TGCGCCAGCAGCTTGGCTAGCGGGGGGTCGGTAGGCTACAATGAGCAGTTCTTC.